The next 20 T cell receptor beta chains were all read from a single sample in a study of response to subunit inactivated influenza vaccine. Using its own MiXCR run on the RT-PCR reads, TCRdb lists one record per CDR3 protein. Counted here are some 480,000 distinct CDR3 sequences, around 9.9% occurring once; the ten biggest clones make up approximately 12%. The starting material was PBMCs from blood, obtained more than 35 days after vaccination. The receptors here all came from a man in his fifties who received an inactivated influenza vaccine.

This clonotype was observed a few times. CDR3 protein: CSASKNEQYF. As DNA, the CDR3 is TGCAGTGCTAGTAAGAACGAGCAGTACTTC. This sequence joins TRBV20-1 and TRBJ2-7; no clear D. V lost 3 bases and J 5 bases, leaving 5 bases between the germline ends. The CDR3 runs 10 residues. Germline V CDR1 and CDR2: DFQATT, SNEGSKA (reference sequence).

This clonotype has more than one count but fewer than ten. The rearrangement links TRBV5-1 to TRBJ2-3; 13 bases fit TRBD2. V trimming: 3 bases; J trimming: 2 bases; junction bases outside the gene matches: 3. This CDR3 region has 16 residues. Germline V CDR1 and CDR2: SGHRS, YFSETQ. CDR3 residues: CASSSTSGRDTDTQYF. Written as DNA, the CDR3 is TGCGCCAGCAGCTCTACTAGCGGGAGGGACACAGATACGCAGTATTTT.

Here the CDR3 reads CAISDSGGADTQYF. CDR3 bases: TGTGCCATCAGTGATAGCGGGGGCGCAGATACGCAGTATTTT. This sequence joins TRBV10-3 and TRBJ2-3; 9 positions match TRBD2. The CDR3 loop spans 14 amino acids. The J segment lost 4 bases and the V segment lost 3 bases, leaving 2 bases of the junction unmatched. Per the germline V gene, CDR1 is ENHRY and CDR2 is SYGVKD.

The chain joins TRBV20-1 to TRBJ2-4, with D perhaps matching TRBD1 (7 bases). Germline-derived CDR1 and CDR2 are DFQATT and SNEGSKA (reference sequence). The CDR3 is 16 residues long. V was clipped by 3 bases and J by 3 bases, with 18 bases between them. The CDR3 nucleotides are TGCAGTGCTAGTCGTCAGGGGGGCTTTAGCAAAAACATTCAGTACTTC. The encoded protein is CSASRQGGFSKNIQYF.

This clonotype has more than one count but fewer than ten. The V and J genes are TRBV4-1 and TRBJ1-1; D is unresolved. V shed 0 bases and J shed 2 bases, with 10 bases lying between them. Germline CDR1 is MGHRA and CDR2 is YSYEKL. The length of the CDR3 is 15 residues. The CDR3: CASSQESGRNTEAFF. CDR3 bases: TGCGCCAGCAGCCAAGAATCTGGACGCAACACTGAAGCTTTCTTT.

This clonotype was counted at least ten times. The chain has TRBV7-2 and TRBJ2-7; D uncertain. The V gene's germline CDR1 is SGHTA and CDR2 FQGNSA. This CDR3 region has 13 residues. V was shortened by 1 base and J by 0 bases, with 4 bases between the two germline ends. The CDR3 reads CASSLGNSYEQYF. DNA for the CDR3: TGTGCCAGCAGCTTAGGGAACTCCTACGAGCAGTACTTC.

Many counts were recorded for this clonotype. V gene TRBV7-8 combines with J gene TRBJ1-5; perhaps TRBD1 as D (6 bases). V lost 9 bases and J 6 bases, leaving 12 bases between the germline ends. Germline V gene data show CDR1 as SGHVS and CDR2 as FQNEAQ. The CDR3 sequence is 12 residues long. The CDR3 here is CASRGAGQPQHF. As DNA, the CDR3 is TGTGCCAGTAGGGGGGCGGGTCAGCCCCAGCATTTT.

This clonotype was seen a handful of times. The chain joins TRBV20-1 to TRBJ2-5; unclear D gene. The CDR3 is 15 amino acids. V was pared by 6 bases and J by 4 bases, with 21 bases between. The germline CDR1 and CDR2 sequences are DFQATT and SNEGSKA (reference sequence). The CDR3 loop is CSAPALIRFGETQYF. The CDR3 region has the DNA TGCAGTGCCCCGGCCCTAATTAGATTCGGAGAGACCCAGTACTTC.

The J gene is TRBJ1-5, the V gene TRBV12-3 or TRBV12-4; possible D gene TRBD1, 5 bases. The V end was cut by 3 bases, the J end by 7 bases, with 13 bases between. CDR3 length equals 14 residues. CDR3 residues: CASSLGPLGQPQHF. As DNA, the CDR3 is TGTGCCAGCAGTTTGGGACCCTTGGGACAGCCCCAGCATTTT.

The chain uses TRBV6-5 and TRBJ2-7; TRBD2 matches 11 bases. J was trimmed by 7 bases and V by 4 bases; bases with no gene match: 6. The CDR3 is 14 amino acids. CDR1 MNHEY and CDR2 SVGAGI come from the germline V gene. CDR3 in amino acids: CASSSGTSGKEQYF. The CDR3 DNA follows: TGTGCCAGCAGTTCCGGGACTAGCGGAAAAGAGCAGTACTTC.

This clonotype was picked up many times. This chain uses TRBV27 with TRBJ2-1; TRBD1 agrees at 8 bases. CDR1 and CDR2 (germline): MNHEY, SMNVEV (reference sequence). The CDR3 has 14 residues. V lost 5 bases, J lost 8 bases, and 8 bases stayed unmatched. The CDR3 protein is CASSLRTGQYEQFF. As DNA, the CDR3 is TGTGCCAGCAGTCTGAGGACAGGGCAATATGAGCAGTTCTTC.

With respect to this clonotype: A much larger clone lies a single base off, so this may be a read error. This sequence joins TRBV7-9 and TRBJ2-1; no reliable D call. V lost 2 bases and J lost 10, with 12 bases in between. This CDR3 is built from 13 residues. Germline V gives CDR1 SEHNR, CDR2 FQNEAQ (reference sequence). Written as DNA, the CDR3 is TGTGCCAGCAGCTTATGGCCCCTCGTGGAGCAGTTCTTC. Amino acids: CASSLWPLVEQFF.

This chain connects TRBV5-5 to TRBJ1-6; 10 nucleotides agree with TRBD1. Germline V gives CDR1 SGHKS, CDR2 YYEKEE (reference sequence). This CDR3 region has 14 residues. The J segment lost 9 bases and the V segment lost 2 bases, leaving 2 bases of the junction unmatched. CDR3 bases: TGTGCCAGCAGCTTCGGGACAGGGGTTTCACCCCTCCACTTT. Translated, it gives CASSFGTGVSPLHF.

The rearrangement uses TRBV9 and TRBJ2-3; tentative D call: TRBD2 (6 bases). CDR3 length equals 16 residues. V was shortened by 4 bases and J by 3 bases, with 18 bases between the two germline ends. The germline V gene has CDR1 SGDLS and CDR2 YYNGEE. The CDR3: CASSYGSGTLTDTQYF. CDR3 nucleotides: TGTGCCAGCAGCTACGGGAGCGGTACCTTGACAGATACGCAGTATTTT.

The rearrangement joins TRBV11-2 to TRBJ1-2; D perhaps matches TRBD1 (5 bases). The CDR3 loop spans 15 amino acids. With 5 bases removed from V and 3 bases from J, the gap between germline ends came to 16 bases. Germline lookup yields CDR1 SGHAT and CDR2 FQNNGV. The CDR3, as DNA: TGTGCCAGCAGCGTCCGTAACAGGAGACACTATGGCTACACCTTC. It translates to CASSVRNRRHYGYTF.

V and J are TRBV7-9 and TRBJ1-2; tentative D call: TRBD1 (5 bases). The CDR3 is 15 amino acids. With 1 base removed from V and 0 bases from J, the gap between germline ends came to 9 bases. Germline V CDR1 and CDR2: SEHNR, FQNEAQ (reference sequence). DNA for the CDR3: TGTGCCAGCAGCTTAGAAGGGGTAGCTAACTATGGCTACACCTTC. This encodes CASSLEGVANYGYTF.

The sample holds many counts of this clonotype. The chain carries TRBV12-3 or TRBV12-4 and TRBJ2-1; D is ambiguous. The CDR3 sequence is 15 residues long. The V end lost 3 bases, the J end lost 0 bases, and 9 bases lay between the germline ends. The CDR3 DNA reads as TGTGCCAGCAGTTTTTTGCGCAGCTCCTACAATGAGCAGTTCTTC. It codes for CASSFLRSSYNEQFF.

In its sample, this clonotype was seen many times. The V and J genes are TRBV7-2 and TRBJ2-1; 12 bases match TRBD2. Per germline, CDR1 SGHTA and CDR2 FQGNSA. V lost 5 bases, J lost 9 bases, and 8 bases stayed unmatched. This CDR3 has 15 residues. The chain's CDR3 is CASSLLAGGPVEQFF. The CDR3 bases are TGTGCCAGCAGCCTACTAGCGGGGGGTCCCGTTGAGCAGTTCTTC.

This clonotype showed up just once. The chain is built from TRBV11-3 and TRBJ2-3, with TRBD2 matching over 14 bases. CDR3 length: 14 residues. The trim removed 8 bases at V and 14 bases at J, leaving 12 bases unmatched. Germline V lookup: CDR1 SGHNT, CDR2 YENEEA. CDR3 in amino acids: CASRAGTSGGPVYF. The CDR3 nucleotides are TGTGCCAGCCGAGCCGGGACTAGCGGGGGCCCGGTGTATTTT. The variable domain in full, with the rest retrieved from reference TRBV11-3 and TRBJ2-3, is EAGVVQSPRYKIIEKKQPVAFWCNPISGHNTLYWYLQNLGQGPELLIRYENEEAVDDSQLPKDRFSAERLKGVDSTLKIQPAELGDSAVYLCASRAGTSGGPVYFGPGTRLTVL.

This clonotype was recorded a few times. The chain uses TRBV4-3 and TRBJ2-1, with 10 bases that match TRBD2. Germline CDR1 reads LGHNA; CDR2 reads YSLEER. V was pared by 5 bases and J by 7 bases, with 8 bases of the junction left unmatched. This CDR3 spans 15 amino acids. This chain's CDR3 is CASSKLAGLQNEQFF. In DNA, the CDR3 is TGCGCCAGCAGCAAACTAGCGGGGCTACAAAATGAGCAGTTCTTC.